This T cell receptor (beta chain) is from a study of graft-versus-host responses after intestinal transplantation. In the study overall: Recipients had transplants, and these were multivisceral, liver-intestinal, or isolated intestinal.

The table came from immunoSEQ multiplex PCR; TCRdb's copy has only in-frame clones and leaves some out. This table holds 6,500 to 7,500 clones, around 35% found once. Trimming at V came to 4 bases and at J to 0 bases, leaving 4 bases not matched to a gene. The CDR3 has 16 residues. Germline lookup yields CDR1 MDHEN and CDR2 SYDVKM. Plating combined 200,000 CFSE-labeled responder cells with 200,000 irradiated, violet-dye-labeled stimulator cells. Sequenced material: alloreactive CD8+ T cells from a mixed lymphocyte reaction culture, taken before transplantation. As for subset: CFSE-low proliferating T cells sorted from approximately six-day pre-transplant mixed lymphocyte reaction (GvH or HvG direction). This TCR was recovered from a human patient who was an organ donor for intestinal transplantation. The chain has TRBV28 and TRBJ2-4; 9 bases are shared with TRBD2. As DNA, the CDR3 is TGTGCCAGCAGTTACCTAGCGGGGCTAGCCAAAAACATTCAGTACTTC. Translating gives CASSYLAGLAKNIQYF.